This TCR beta chain was sequenced for a study of Graves' ophthalmopathy and Graves' hyperthyroidism. The CDR3 is 13 amino acids. CDR1 DFQATT and CDR2 SNEGSKA come from the germline V gene (reference sequence). V was cut by 5 bases and J by 3 bases, with 14 bases left in between. A word on this clonotype: Antigen unknown.

Study results and limitations: Appearing in blood as well were most expanded thyroid clonotypes above 0.001 frequency.

PBMCs came from roughly 9.2 ml of fresh peripheral blood. RNA served as the template for amplifying TCR beta CDR3 regions. A first-round RT-PCR used HTBI primers, followed by a second-round multiplex PCR. One entry per CDR3 protein results from TCRdb running MiXCR on the multiplex PCR reads. This table holds 300,000 to 500,000 distinct CDR3 sequences, 15% found once. The TCR sequence derives from a woman aged 18-29 years with stable Graves' hyperthyroidism. The sample comprised peripheral blood. The J gene is TRBJ2-7, the V gene TRBV20-1; TRBD1 is a possible D gene (5 bases). CDR3 DNA: TGCAGTGCTGGACACCTCCCCGACTACGAGCAGTACTTC. This codes for CSAGHLPDYEQYF.